Below, 27 T cell receptor beta chains from the same sample are listed, as sequenced in a study of blood T cell repertoires in COVID-19. Sequenced by immunoSEQ multiplex PCR; TCRdb stores in-frame clones only, minus some. The data hold approximately 300,000 clones, with around nine tenths observed a single time. Sequencing input: PBMCs or T cells enriched from blood (not recorded which). These receptors came from a woman aged 18-29 years who had recovered from COVID-19.

This rearrangement joins TRBV30 to TRBJ1-3; D is ambiguous. The CDR3 spans 14 residues. Germline CDR1 is GTSNPN and CDR2 is SVGIG (reference sequence). Trimming pared 3 bases from V and 0 bases from J, leaving 9 bases between. DNA of the CDR3: TGTGCCTGGAGAATAACATCCTCTGGAAACACCATATATTTT. As protein: CAWRITSSGNTIYF. Complete variable domain (other parts from reference TRBV30 and TRBJ1-3): SQTIHQWPATLVQPVGSPLSLECTVEGTSNPNLYWYRQAAGRGLQLLFYSVGIGQISSEVPQNLSASRPQDRQFILSSKKLLLSDSGFYLCAWRITSSGNTIYFGEGSWLTVV.

This sequence joins TRBV18 and TRBJ2-1, with a tentative D call TRBD1 (6 bases). Germline assignment: CDR1 KGHSH and CDR2 LQKENI. The CDR3 runs to 16 residues. V was clipped by 1 base and J by 5 bases, with 15 bases between them. CDR3 sequence reads: CASSPRFVGADNEQFF. In DNA form, the CDR3 reads TGTGCCAGCTCACCACGGTTCGTGGGGGCCGACAATGAGCAGTTCTTC.

This clone appeared a few times. This chain links TRBV2 with TRBJ2-7; TRBD2 agrees at 9 bases. V was pared by 7 bases and J by 4 bases, with 8 bases of the junction left unmatched. Germline CDR1 and CDR2: SNHLY and FYNNEI. There are 14 residues in the CDR3. The CDR3 nucleotides read TGTGCCAGCATCGCAGCGGGGGGCCGTTACGAGCAGTACTTC. Residues: CASIAAGGRYEQYF.

CDR3 protein: CASSFTSGRSYEQYF. Written as DNA, the CDR3 is TGTGCCAGCAGTTTCACTAGCGGGAGGTCCTACGAGCAGTACTTC. This chain uses TRBV28 with TRBJ2-7; 12 nucleotides line up with TRBD2. Germline V gene lookup returns CDR1 MDHEN and CDR2 SYDVKM. The CDR3 totals 15 residues. V lost 3 bases, J lost 1 base, and 1 base stayed unmatched.

The CDR3 here is CSVLARKSYNEQFF. The CDR3 DNA sequence: TGCAGCGTCCTCGCGCGGAAGAGCTACAATGAGCAGTTCTTC. The V call is TRBV29-1, the J call TRBJ2-1; D not resolved. Germline V gene lookup returns CDR1 SQVTM and CDR2 ANQGSEA. This CDR3 contains 14 residues. V was clipped by 6 bases and J by 3 bases, with 15 bases between them.

A few counts support this clone. The gene calls are TRBV5-6 and TRBJ1-1; 8 nucleotides line up with TRBD1. Germline values: CDR1 SGHDT, CDR2 YYEEEE. CDR3 length: 14 residues. The trim removed 2 bases at V and 3 bases at J, leaving 3 bases unmatched. The CDR3 DNA sequence: TGTGCCAGCAGCTTACTCAGGGGGCACACTGAAGCTTTCTTT. It is translated as CASSLLRGHTEAFF.

The chain joins TRBV5-8 to TRBJ2-5; no reliable D call. Germline values: CDR1 SGHTS, CDR2 YDEGEE. The CDR3 totals 15 residues. Trimming removed 0 bases at V and 2 bases at J, with 11 bases between. The DNA of the CDR3 is TGTGCCAGCAGCTTGGTGCGGATTCGTCAAGAGACCCAGTACTTC. This sequence encodes CASSLVRIRQETQYF. Together with reference TRBV5-8 and TRBJ2-5, the CDR3 gives the full variable domain: EAGVTQSPTHLIKTRGQQATLRCSPISGHTSVYWYQQALGLGLQFLLWYDEGEERNRGNFPPRFSGRQFPNYSSELNVNALELEDSALYLCASSLVRIRQETQYFGPGTRLLVL.

This chain joins TRBV6-5 and TRBJ1-2, with a tentative D call TRBD1 (6 bases). V lost 6 bases to trimming and J lost 8 bases, with 13 bases between them. The germline V gene encodes CDR1 MNHEY and CDR2 SVGAGI. This CDR3 contains 12 residues. The chain's CDR3 is CASRTGSIGYTF. Here the CDR3 DNA reads TGTGCCAGCAGAACAGGGAGTATCGGCTACACCTTC.

The V and J genes are TRBV7-9 and TRBJ1-1; TRBD1 agrees at 8 bases. The V gene's germline CDR1 is SEHNR and CDR2 FQNEAQ (reference sequence). This CDR3 spans 15 amino acids. Trimming removed 5 bases from V and 0 bases from J; junction bases left unmatched: 5. Here the CDR3 DNA reads TGTGCCAGCAGCCCCCGACAGGGGATGAACACTGAAGCTTTCTTT. Translated, it gives CASSPRQGMNTEAFF. Full variable domain (rest looked up from reference TRBV7-9 and TRBJ1-1): DTGVSQNPRHKITKRGQNVTFRCDPISEHNRLYWYRQTLGQGPEFLTYFQNEAQLEKSRLLSDRFSAERPKGSFSTLEIQRTEQGDSAMYLCASSPRQGMNTEAFFGQGTRLTVV.

Details on this clone: The sample holds other DNA sequences that translate to the same CDR3. The chain joins TRBV18 to TRBJ2-5; D is uncertain. The CDR3 has 11 residues. CDR1 is KGHSH and CDR2 is LQKENI in the germline V gene. V lost 4 bases and J lost 2, with 2 bases in between. CDR3 loop: CASSLQETQYF. CDR3 DNA: TGTGCCAGCTCACTACAAGAGACCCAGTACTTC.

V gene TRBV10-1 combines with J gene TRBJ2-1; TRBD2 is a possible D gene (5 bases). V dropped 8 bases and J dropped 3 bases, with 14 bases sitting between them. The CDR3 sequence is 14 residues long. Germline CDR1 and CDR2: WNHNN and SYGVQD (reference sequence). CDR3 loop: CASSLNGNYNEQFF. CDR3 nucleotide sequence: TGCGCCAGCTCCTTGAACGGGAACTACAATGAGCAGTTCTTC.

This clone was observed a handful of times. The chain joins TRBV19 to TRBJ2-5; the match to TRBD2 covers 10 bases. From germline, CDR1 is LNHDA and CDR2 SQIVND (reference sequence). With V trimmed by 6 bases and J by 5 bases, 15 bases remained unmatched. There are 17 residues in the CDR3. The CDR3 reads CASRGGRSMTSGETQYF. CDR3 bases: TGTGCCAGTAGGGGGGGACGGTCAATGACTAGCGGGGAGACCCAGTACTTC.

In the case of this clone: Distinct nucleotide sequences in the sample also encode this CDR3. J is TRBJ1-1 and V is TRBV12-3 or TRBV12-4; D is perhaps TRBD1 (5 bases). With 3 bases removed from V and 4 bases from J, the gap between germline ends came to 9 bases. The CDR3 has 13 amino acids. The CDR3 bases are TGTGCCAGCAGTTTGGGGGAGGGCACTGAAGCTTTCTTT. It yields the protein CASSLGEGTEAFF.

The chain employs TRBV10-1 and TRBJ1-1; tentative D call: TRBD1 (6 bases). The CDR3 is 13 residues long. V lost 1 base, J lost 11 bases, and 14 bases lay in between. CDR1 is WNHNN and CDR2 is SYGVQD in the germline V gene (reference sequence). CDR3 region: CASSEYRASGAFF. In nucleotides, the CDR3 is TGCGCCAGCAGTGAGTACAGGGCCTCGGGGGCTTTCTTT.

The rearrangement uses TRBV28 and TRBJ2-1; 8 bases match TRBD2. The germline V gene has CDR1 MDHEN and CDR2 SYDVKM. This CDR3 contains 17 residues. V lost 6 bases to trimming and J lost 7 bases; unmatched junction nucleotides: 17. The CDR3 nucleotides read TGTGCCAGCAGGAGCCGGCGTGAGAGCGGGAGTAGAAATGAGCAGTTCTTC. This sequence encodes CASRSRRESGSRNEQFF.

This clone showed up many times. The chain employs TRBV6-5 and TRBJ2-7, with D possibly matching TRBD1 (5 bases). V lost 2 bases to trimming and J lost 0 bases, with 8 bases between them. CDR1 and CDR2 (germline): MNHEY, SVGAGI. The CDR3 is 14 residues long. The CDR3: CASSYRGYSYEQYF. CDR3 DNA: TGTGCCAGCAGTTACAGGGGTTACTCCTACGAGCAGTACTTC.

This chain uses TRBV28 with TRBJ2-7; a possible D gene is TRBD2 (6 bases). Germline CDR1 and CDR2: MDHEN and SYDVKM. V lost 6 bases to trimming and J lost 0 bases, with 18 bases between them. The CDR3 loop spans 16 amino acids. CDR3 sequence reads: CASRTVGLKSSYEQYF. The CDR3 nucleotides read TGTGCCAGCAGAACGGTGGGACTTAAGAGCTCCTACGAGCAGTACTTC.

The CDR3 nucleotides are TGTGCCAGCAGCTTCTCACGGACCGCGGGCTACGAGCAGTACTTC. It yields the protein CASSFSRTAGYEQYF. The chain recombines TRBV11-2 with TRBJ2-7, with D perhaps matching TRBD2 (5 bases). The V and J ends lost 3 bases and 3 bases respectively, with 15 bases between them. Germline V lookup: CDR1 SGHAT, CDR2 FQNNGV. The CDR3 is 15 residues long.

The V and J genes are TRBV27 and TRBJ1-2, with a possible D match to TRBD1 (6 bases). The ends were cut back, 6 bases at V and 6 bases at J, with 14 bases in the middle. The CDR3 runs to 13 residues. Germline V lookup: CDR1 MNHEY, CDR2 SMNVEV (reference sequence). CDR3 amino acids: CASRFGGGDGYTF. As DNA, the CDR3 is TGTGCCAGCAGATTTGGAGGGGGGGATGGCTACACCTTC.

The chain uses TRBV30 and TRBJ1-2; D is possibly TRBD1 (5 bases). The germline V and J ends were trimmed by 2 bases and 4 bases, with 17 bases remaining between them. The CDR3 has 15 amino acids. Germline lookup yields CDR1 GTSNPN and CDR2 SVGIG (reference sequence). The CDR3 spells CAWSILLGGAYGYTF. In DNA, the CDR3 is TGTGCCTGGAGTATACTTTTGGGAGGGGCCTATGGCTACACCTTC.

There are many counts of this clone. The same CDR3 arises from other DNA sequences in this sample as well. CDR3 sequence (DNA): TGTGCCAGCAGCAGTCAGGGGCCTGGGACTGAAGCTTTCTTT. This encodes CASSSQGPGTEAFF. The rearrangement links TRBV7-2 to TRBJ1-1, with D possibly matching TRBD1 (6 bases). The V end lost 5 bases, the J end lost 5 bases, and 15 bases lay between the germline ends. CDR1 is SGHTA and CDR2 is FQGNSA in the germline V gene. This CDR3 comprises 14 residues.

The chain links TRBV7-2 to TRBJ2-2, with 10 nucleotides matching TRBD1. CDR1 SGHTA and CDR2 FQGNSA come from the germline V gene. V dropped 3 bases and J dropped 1; count of bases not matched to a gene: 5. The CDR3 contains 17 residues. CDR3 sequence reads: CASSFGDRGVNTGELFF. CDR3 DNA: TGTGCCAGCAGCTTCGGGGACAGGGGAGTGAACACCGGGGAGCTGTTTTTT.

The table lists this clone with a count of one. The sample holds other DNA sequences that translate to the same CDR3. V and J are TRBV5-1 and TRBJ2-7; 7 bases fit TRBD1. Germline V gene lookup returns CDR1 SGHRS and CDR2 YFSETQ. There are 14 residues in the CDR3. Trimming took 2 bases from V and 2 from J; bases not matched to a gene: 4. The CDR3 coding sequence is TGCGCCAGCAGCTTACAGACAGGGCCCTACGAGCAGTACTTC. This translates into CASSLQTGPYEQYF.

The genes are TRBV7-2 and TRBJ2-7; TRBD1 might be the D (5 bases). The CDR3 contains 15 residues. V gave up 1 base and J gave up 3 bases, with 13 bases separating them. Germline V gene sequence: CDR1 SGHTA, CDR2 FQGNSA. CDR3 coding DNA: TGTGCCAGCAGCTTAGGGGGCGCGAAGGTCTACGAGCAGTACTTC. Amino acids: CASSLGGAKVYEQYF. Full variable domain (remainder filled in from reference TRBV7-2 and TRBJ2-7): GAGVSQSPSNKVTEKGKDVELRCDPISGHTALYWYRQSLGQGLEFLIYFQGNSAPDKSGLPSDRFSAERTGGSVSTLTIQRTQQEDSAVYLCASSLGGAKVYEQYFGPGTRLTVT.

The chain is built from TRBV19 and TRBJ1-2, with D maybe TRBD1 (5 bases). In germline, CDR1 is LNHDA, CDR2 SQIVND (reference sequence). The CDR3 sequence is 14 residues long. V gave up 3 bases and J gave up 7 bases, with 15 bases separating them. The chain's CDR3 is CASSISPRAGGYTF. DNA for the CDR3: TGTGCCAGTAGTATCAGTCCCAGGGCCGGTGGCTACACCTTC.

CDR3 sequence (DNA): TGTGCCAGCAGCCAAGTCGGTAGGGAGTGGAACACCGGGGAGCTGTTTTTT. Protein product: CASSQVGREWNTGELFF. V and J are TRBV3-1 (or the pseudogene TRBV3-2) and TRBJ2-2; D may be TRBD2 (5 bases). The CDR3 is 17 residues long. Germline CDR1 and CDR2: LGHDT and YNNKEL (reference sequence). V lost 1 base, J lost 1 base, and 13 bases lay in between.

The rearrangement links TRBV5-5 to TRBJ1-4; maybe TRBD1 (5 bases). This CDR3 has 18 amino acids. The germline CDR1 and CDR2 sequences are SGHKS and YYEKEE (reference sequence). V was shortened by 2 bases and J by 0 bases, with 17 bases between the two germline ends. The CDR3 bases are TGTGCCAGCAGCTTCCGATCCGGCAGGGTTGCAACTAATGAAAAACTGTTTTTT. The encoded protein is CASSFRSGRVATNEKLFF. Variable domain in full (rest from reference TRBV5-5 and TRBJ1-4): DAGVTQSPTHLIKTRGQQVTLRCSPISGHKSVSWYQQVLGQGPQFIFQYYEKEERGRGNFPDRFSARQFPNYSSELNVNALLLGDSALYLCASSFRSGRVATNEKLFFGSGTQLSVL.